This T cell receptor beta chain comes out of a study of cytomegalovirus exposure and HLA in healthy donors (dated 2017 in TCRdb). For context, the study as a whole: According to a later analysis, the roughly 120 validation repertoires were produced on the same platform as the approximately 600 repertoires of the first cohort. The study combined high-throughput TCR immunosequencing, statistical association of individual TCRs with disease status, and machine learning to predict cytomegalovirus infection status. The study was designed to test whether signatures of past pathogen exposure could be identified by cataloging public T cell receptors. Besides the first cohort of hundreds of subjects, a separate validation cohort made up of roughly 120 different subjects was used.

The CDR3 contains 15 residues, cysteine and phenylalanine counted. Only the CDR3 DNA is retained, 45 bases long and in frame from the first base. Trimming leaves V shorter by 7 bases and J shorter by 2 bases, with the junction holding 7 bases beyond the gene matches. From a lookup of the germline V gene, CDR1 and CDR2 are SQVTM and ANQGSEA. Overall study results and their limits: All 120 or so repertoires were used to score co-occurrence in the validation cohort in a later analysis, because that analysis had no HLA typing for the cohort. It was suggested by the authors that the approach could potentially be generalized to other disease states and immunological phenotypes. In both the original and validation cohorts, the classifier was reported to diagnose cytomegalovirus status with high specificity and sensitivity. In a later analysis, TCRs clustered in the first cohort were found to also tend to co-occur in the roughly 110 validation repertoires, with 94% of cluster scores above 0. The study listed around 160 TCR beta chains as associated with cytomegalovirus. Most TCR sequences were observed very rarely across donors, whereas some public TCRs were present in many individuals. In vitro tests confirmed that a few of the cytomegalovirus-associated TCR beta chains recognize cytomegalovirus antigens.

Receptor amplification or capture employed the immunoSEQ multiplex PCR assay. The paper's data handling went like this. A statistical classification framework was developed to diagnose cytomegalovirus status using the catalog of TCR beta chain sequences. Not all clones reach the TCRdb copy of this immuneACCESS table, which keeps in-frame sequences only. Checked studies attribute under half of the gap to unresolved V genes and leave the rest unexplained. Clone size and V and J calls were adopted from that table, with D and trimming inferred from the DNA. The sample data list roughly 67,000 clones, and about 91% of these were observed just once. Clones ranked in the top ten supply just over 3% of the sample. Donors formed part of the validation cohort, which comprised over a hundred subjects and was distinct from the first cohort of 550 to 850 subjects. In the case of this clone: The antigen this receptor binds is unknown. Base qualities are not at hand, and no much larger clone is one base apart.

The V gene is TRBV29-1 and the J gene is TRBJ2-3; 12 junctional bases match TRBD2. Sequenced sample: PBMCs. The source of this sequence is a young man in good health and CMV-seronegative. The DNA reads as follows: TGCAGCGCCCCTGGACTAGCGGGGACCACAGATACGCAGTATTTT. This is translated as CSAPGLAGTTDTQYF.